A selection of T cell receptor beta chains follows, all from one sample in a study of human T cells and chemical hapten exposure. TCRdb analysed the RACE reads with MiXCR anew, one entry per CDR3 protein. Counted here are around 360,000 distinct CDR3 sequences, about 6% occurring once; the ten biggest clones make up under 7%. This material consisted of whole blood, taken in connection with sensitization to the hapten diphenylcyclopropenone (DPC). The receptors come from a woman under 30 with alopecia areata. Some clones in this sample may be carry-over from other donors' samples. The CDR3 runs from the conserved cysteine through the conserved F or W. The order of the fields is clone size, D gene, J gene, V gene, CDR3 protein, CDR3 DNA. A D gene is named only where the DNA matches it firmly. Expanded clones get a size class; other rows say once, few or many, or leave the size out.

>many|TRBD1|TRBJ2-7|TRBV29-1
CSVEWDSSYEQYF
TGCAGCGTTGAGTGGGACAGTTCCTACGAGCAGTACTTC
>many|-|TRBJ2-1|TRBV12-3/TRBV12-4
CASSLTGSNEQFF
TGTGCCAGCAGTTTAACAGGGTCCAATGAGCAGTTCTTC
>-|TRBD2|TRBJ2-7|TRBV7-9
CASSLAIAGGSYEQYF
TGTGCCAGCAGCTTAGCGATAGCGGGGGGGTCCTACGAGCAGTACTTC
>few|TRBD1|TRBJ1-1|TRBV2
CASSDPGQSPEAFF
TGTGCCAGCAGTGATCCGGGACAGAGCCCTGAAGCTTTCTTT
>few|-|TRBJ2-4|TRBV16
CASSQLWGNIQYF
TGTGCCAGCAGCCAACTATGGGGGAACATTCAGTACTTC
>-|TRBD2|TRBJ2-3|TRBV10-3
CAISEASGGFSDTQYF
TGTGCCATCAGTGAGGCTAGCGGGGGGTTTTCAGATACGCAGTATTTT
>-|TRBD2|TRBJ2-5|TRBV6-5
CASSYSIGVALAAKETQYF
TGTGCCAGCAGTTACTCGATTGGGGTGGCACTAGCGGCCAAAGAGACCCAGTACTTC
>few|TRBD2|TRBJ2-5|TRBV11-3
CASSLGLTSGQETQYF
TGTGCCAGCAGCTTAGGTCTGACTAGCGGCCAAGAGACCCAGTACTTC
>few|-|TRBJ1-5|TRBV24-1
CATSETVQCHQPQHF
TGTGCCACCAGTGAGACAGTTCAGTGCCATCAGCCCCAGCATTTT
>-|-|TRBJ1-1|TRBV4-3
CASSQDRRGANTEAFF
TGCGCCAGCAGCCAAGATCGGCGAGGTGCGAACACTGAAGCTTTCTTT
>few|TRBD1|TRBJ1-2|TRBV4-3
CASSQRTGFMNYGYTF
TGCGCCAGCAGCCAAAGGACAGGGTTTATGAACTATGGCTACACCTTC
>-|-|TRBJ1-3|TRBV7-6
CASSLDETDIGNTIYF
TGTGCCAGCAGCTTAGACGAGACAGACATTGGAAACACCATATATTTT
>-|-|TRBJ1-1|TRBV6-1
CASSFSQMNTEAFF
TGTGCCAGCAGTTTCAGCCAAATGAACACTGAAGCTTTCTTT
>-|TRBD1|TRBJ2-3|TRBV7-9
CASTHRDRRTDTQYF
TGTGCCAGCACTCACAGGGACAGGAGAACAGATACGCAGTATTTT
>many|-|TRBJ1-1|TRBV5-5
CASSLDIGVEAFF
TGTGCCAGCAGCTTGGATATTGGGGTCGAAGCTTTCTTT
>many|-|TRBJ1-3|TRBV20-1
CSASPSGNTIYF
TGCAGTGCTAGCCCTTCTGGAAACACCATATATTTT
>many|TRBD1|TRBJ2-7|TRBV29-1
CSGLRDRGGEQYF
TGCAGCGGTTTAAGGGACAGGGGAGGCGAGCAGTACTTC
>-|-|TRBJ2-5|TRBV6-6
CASSQDTAKEYF
TGTGCCAGCAGTCAAGACACGGCCAAGGAGTACTTC
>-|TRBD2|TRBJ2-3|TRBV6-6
CASTPPGGVDTQYF
TGTGCCAGCACCCCACCGGGGGGGGTAGATACGCAGTATTTT
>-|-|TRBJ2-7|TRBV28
CASSLNFRQVYEQYF
TGTGCCAGCAGTTTAAACTTTCGGCAGGTCTACGAGCAGTACTTC
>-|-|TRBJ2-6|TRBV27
CASRTSTDSGANVLTF
TGTGCCAGCAGAACGTCTACAGACTCTGGGGCCAACGTCCTGACTTTC
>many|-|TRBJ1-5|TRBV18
CASSPGDRSNQPQHF
TGTGCCAGCTCACCAGGCGACAGGAGCAATCAGCCCCAGCATTTT
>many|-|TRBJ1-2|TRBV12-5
CASGLADRSVDGYTF
TGTGCTAGTGGTTTGGCAGACAGGTCTGTGGATGGCTACACCTTC
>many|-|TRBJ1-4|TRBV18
CASSPKDMITTNEKLFF
TGTGCCAGCTCACCGAAAGACATGATAACAACTAATGAAAAACTGTTTTTT
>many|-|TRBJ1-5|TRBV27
CASSLSSNQPQHF
TGTGCCAGCAGCCTTTCTTCCAATCAGCCCCAGCATTTT
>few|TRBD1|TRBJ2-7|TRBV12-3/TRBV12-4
CASSLGQEYYEQYF
TGTGCCAGCAGTTTGGGACAGGAGTACTACGAGCAGTACTTC
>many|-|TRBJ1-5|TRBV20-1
CSASGGAGRPNQPQHF
TGCAGTGCTTCTGGGGGGGCCGGGCGACCCAATCAGCCCCAGCATTTT
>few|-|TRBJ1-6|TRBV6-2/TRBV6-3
CASKKSSSPLHF
TGTGCCAGCAAGAAGTCGAGTTCACCCCTCCACTTT
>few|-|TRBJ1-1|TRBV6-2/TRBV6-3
CASRPFEGRTEAFF
TGTGCCAGCAGGCCCTTTGAGGGTCGGACTGAAGCTTTCTTT
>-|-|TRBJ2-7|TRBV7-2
CASSLVAEAYEQYF
TGTGCCAGCAGCTTAGTGGCTGAGGCCTACGAGCAGTACTTC
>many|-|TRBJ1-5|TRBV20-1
CSAQPDSNQPQHF
TGCAGTGCCCAACCAGATAGCAATCAGCCCCAGCATTTT
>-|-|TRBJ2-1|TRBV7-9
CASGLVEQFF
TGTGCCAGCGGGCTAGTGGAGCAGTTCTTC
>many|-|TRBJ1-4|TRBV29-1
CSGGTSNEKLFF
TGCAGCGGAGGGACCTCTAATGAAAAACTGTTTTTT
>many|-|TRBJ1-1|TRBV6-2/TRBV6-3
CASSYSQRNTEAFF
TGTGCCAGCAGTTACTCACAGAGGAACACTGAAGCTTTCTTT
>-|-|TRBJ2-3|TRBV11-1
CASSFRGIAGDTQYF
TGTGCCAGCAGCTTCCGAGGGATAGCCGGGGATACGCAGTATTTT
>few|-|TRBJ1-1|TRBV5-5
CASSLLPQNTEAFF
TGTGCCAGCAGCTTACTCCCACAGAACACTGAAGCTTTCTTT
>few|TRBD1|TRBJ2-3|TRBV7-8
CASGTGFTDTQYF
TGTGCCAGCGGGACAGGCTTCACAGATACGCAGTATTTT
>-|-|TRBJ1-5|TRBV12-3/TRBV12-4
CASTPGGGNQPQHF
TGTGCCAGCACCCCCGGAGGAGGCAATCAGCCCCAGCATTTT
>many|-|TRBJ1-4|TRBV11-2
CASSLSRANEKLFF
TGTGCCAGCAGCTTGAGTAGGGCTAATGAAAAACTGTTTTTT
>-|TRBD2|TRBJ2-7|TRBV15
CATSSSGGPTYEQYF
TGTGCCACCAGCAGTTCGGGGGGTCCGACCTACGAGCAGTACTTC
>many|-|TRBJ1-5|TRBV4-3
CASSQDINQPQHF
TGCGCCAGCAGCCAAGATATAAATCAGCCCCAGCATTTT
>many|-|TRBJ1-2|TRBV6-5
CASSYRGGYGYTF
TGTGCCAGCAGTTACAGGGGGGGCTATGGCTACACCTTC
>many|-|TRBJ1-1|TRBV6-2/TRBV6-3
CASGRGNTEAFF
TGTGCCAGTGGCAGGGGAAACACTGAAGCTTTCTTT
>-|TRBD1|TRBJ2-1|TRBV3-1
CASSQEFPGQGKQFF
TGTGCCAGCAGCCAAGAATTCCCGGGACAGGGAAAGCAGTTCTTC
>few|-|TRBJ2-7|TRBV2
CASRADTYEQYF
TGTGCCAGCAGAGCCGACACCTACGAGCAGTACTTC
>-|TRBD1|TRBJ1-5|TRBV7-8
CASSSQGDRRNQPQHF
TGTGCCAGCAGCTCACAGGGGGATAGGCGCAATCAGCCCCAGCATTTT
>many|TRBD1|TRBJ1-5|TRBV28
CASSPPGTGDNQPQHF
TGTGCCAGCAGTCCCCCTGGGACAGGGGACAATCAGCCCCAGCATTTT
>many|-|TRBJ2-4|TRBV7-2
CASSLFDGDEDIQYF
TGTGCCAGCAGCTTATTTGACGGAGACGAGGACATTCAGTACTTC
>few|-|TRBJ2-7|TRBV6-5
CASSYRGYTYEQYF
TGTGCCAGCAGTTACAGGGGATATACCTACGAGCAGTACTTC
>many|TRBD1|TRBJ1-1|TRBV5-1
CASSFGQGMDTEAFF
TGCGCCAGCAGCTTCGGACAGGGCATGGACACTGAAGCTTTCTTT